These 27 T cell receptor beta chains were all obtained from the same sample, sequenced in a study of cytomegalovirus exposure and HLA in healthy donors. Data came from immunoSEQ multiplex PCR; TCRdb stores just in-frame clones and leaves some out. The sample lists almost 65,000 clones, roughly 90% occurring once. The sample was PBMCs. The receptor set was obtained from a woman aged 18 to 35 in good health and CMV-seronegative.

This clone showed up just a few times. The rearrangement joins TRBV19 to TRBJ2-3; D may be TRBD2 (7 bases). The germline V gene encodes CDR1 LNHDA and CDR2 SQIVND (reference sequence). The CDR3 has 13 amino acids. Trimming took off 11 bases at V and 6 bases at J, with 18 bases between the two ends. The chain's CDR3 is CAAAGVQGDTQYF. As DNA, the CDR3 is TGTGCCGCGGCGGGGGTGCAGGGGGATACGCAGTATTTT.

This clone was picked up a small number of times. The rearrangement links TRBV18 to TRBJ1-5, with 7 bases identical to TRBD1. Germline V gene sequence: CDR1 KGHSH, CDR2 LQKENI. This CDR3 is built from 13 residues. Trimming took 5 bases from V and 5 from J; bases not matched to a gene: 3. The CDR3 DNA reads TGTGCCAGCTCATCCGACAGGGATCAGCCCCAGCATTTT. The encoded protein is CASSSDRDQPQHF.

This chain uses TRBV7-2 with TRBJ2-7; the D gene is possibly TRBD1 (6 bases). The CDR3 totals 15 residues. Germline-derived CDR1 and CDR2 are SGHTA and FQGNSA. Trimming took 0 bases from V and 3 from J, leaving 12 bases between them. The CDR3, as DNA: TGTGCCAGCAGCTTAGCCGGGACAACGGTCTACGAGCAGTACTTC. This sequence encodes CASSLAGTTVYEQYF.

The chain couples TRBV19 to TRBJ2-1; the match to TRBD2 covers 15 bases. Germline loops: CDR1 LNHDA, CDR2 SQIVND (reference sequence). The CDR3 has 17 residues. J lost 10 bases, V lost 5 bases, and 12 bases had no gene match. The CDR3 reads CASSPRTSGGGLGEQFF. The CDR3 coding sequence is TGTGCCAGTAGTCCGCGGACTAGCGGGGGGGGTCTAGGGGAGCAGTTCTTC.

The rearrangement uses TRBV30 and TRBJ2-1; 10 bases match TRBD1. The J segment lost 12 bases and the V segment lost 4 bases, leaving 15 bases of the junction unmatched. The CDR3 contains 15 residues. Germline assignment: CDR1 GTSNPN and CDR2 SVGIG (reference sequence). The CDR3: CAWNNRDRGRRGQFF. The CDR3 DNA reads as TGTGCCTGGAACAACCGAGACAGGGGGCGCCGGGGGCAGTTCTTC. The complete variable domain, with remaining parts taken from reference TRBV30 and TRBJ2-1, reads SQTIHQWPATLVQPVGSPLSLECTVEGTSNPNLYWYRQAAGRGLQLLFYSVGIGQISSEVPQNLSASRPQDRQFILSSKKLLLSDSGFYLCAWNNRDRGRRGQFFGPGTRLTVL.

The rearrangement uses TRBV6-5 and TRBJ1-1; 8 nucleotides align to TRBD1. V was clipped by 7 bases and J by 5 bases; unmatched bases: 6. The CDR3 length is 13 residues. Germline-derived CDR1 and CDR2 are MNHEY and SVGAGI. The CDR3: CASTDRVLTEAFF. CDR3 sequence (DNA): TGTGCCAGCACGGACAGGGTGTTAACTGAAGCTTTCTTT.

The chain carries TRBV7-9 and TRBJ2-2; D gene unclear. Trimming shortened V by 2 bases and J by 1 base, and 11 bases separated the two germline ends. The CDR3 sequence is 16 residues long. Germline V gene data show CDR1 as SEHNR and CDR2 as FQNEAQ (reference sequence). CDR3 residues: CASSLMGSRNTGELFF. The CDR3 nucleotides are TGTGCCAGCAGCTTAATGGGTAGCAGGAACACCGGGGAGCTGTTTTTT.

Only a few counts were recorded for this clone. V usage is TRBV5-5 and J usage is TRBJ1-2; D possibly corresponds to TRBD1 (5 bases). Germline CDR1 is SGHKS and CDR2 is YYEKEE (reference sequence). V lost 2 bases and J 7 bases, leaving 9 bases between the germline ends. The CDR3 contains 12 residues. The CDR3 region has the DNA TGTGCCAGCAGCTTTACAGGTACTGGCTACACCTTC. It codes for CASSFTGTGYTF.

V and J are TRBV11-3 and TRBJ2-5, with D perhaps matching TRBD1 (5 bases). There are 13 residues in the CDR3. V was trimmed by 0 bases and J by 5 bases, leaving 7 bases between them. Germline V gene data show CDR1 as SGHNT and CDR2 as YENEEA. For the CDR3, the DNA is TGTGCCAGCAGCTTAGAACCAGGGGAGACCCAGTACTTC. It translates to CASSLEPGETQYF.

V is TRBV5-1 and J is TRBJ2-6; D remains ambiguous. Germline values: CDR1 SGHRS, CDR2 YFSETQ. V shed 0 bases and J shed 0 bases, with 4 bases lying between them. The CDR3 sequence is 15 residues long. The CDR3 reads CASSLVVSGANVLTF. The CDR3 bases are TGCGCCAGCAGCTTGGTAGTCTCTGGGGCCAACGTCCTGACTTTC.

The genes are TRBV15 and TRBJ1-5, with TRBD1 identical over 7 bases. This CDR3 spans 15 amino acids. The ends lost 2 bases at V and 2 bases at J; junction bases unmatched: 3. CDR1 is LNHNV, CDR2 YYDKDF, per germline (reference sequence). Here the CDR3 reads CATSRPGQGNQPQHF. The CDR3 DNA reads as TGTGCCACCAGCAGACCAGGACAGGGCAATCAGCCCCAGCATTTT.

This chain joins TRBV7-9 and TRBJ1-4, with 9 bases lining up with TRBD1. The CDR3 consists of 14 residues. After removal of 7 bases from V and 8 bases from J, the junction contained 8 bases not matched to a gene. The germline CDR1 and CDR2 sequences are SEHNR and FQNEAQ (reference sequence). CDR3 sequence (DNA): TGTGCCAGCACCCAGGGACAGGGCTGGGAAAAACTGTTTTTT. It translates to CASTQGQGWEKLFF. Based on the CDR3 plus reference TRBV7-9 and TRBJ1-4, the full variable domain is DTGVSQNPRHKITKRGQNVTFRCDPISEHNRLYWYRQTLGQGPEFLTYFQNEAQLEKSRLLSDRFSAERPKGSFSTLEIQRTEQGDSAMYLCASTQGQGWEKLFFGSGTQLSVL.

The J gene is TRBJ2-1, the V gene TRBV9; D not resolved. Per the germline V gene, CDR1 is SGDLS and CDR2 is YYNGEE. The CDR3 is 11 residues long. Trimming pared 4 bases from V and 6 bases from J, leaving 5 bases between. This CDR3 reads CASSHSNEQFF. The CDR3 DNA sequence: TGTGCCAGCAGCCATAGCAATGAGCAGTTCTTC. Together with reference TRBV9 and TRBJ2-1, the CDR3 gives the full variable domain: DSGVTQTPKHLITATGQRVTLRCSPRSGDLSVYWYQQSLDQGLQFLIQYYNGEERAKGNILERFSAQQFPDLHSELNLSSLELGDSALYFCASSHSNEQFFGPGTRLTVL.

The CDR3 sequence: CASSIDGQGDQPQHF. In DNA, the CDR3 is TGTGCCAGCAGTATTGACGGACAGGGCGATCAGCCCCAGCATTTT. This chain uses TRBV7-2 with TRBJ1-5; 8 nucleotides match TRBD1. This CDR3 is 15 amino acids long. Germline values: CDR1 SGHTA, CDR2 FQGNSA. V was clipped by 6 bases and J by 5 bases; unmatched bases: 9.

This clone was counted a single time. The V call is TRBV2, the J call TRBJ1-1, with 7 nucleotides matching TRBD1. Per the germline V gene, CDR1 is SNHLY and CDR2 is FYNNEI. CDR3 length: 12 amino acids. J lost 7 bases, V lost 5 bases, and 4 bases had no gene match. The CDR3 loop is CASSNRGGEAFF. CDR3 coding DNA: TGTGCCAGCAGTAACAGGGGTGGTGAAGCTTTCTTT.

The chain has TRBV29-1 and TRBJ2-7, with TRBD2 matching 9 bases. The germline V gene has CDR1 SQVTM and CDR2 ANQGSEA. V lost 4 bases, J lost 3 bases, and 7 bases stayed unmatched. The CDR3 extends over 14 amino acids. CDR3 bases: TGCAGCGTTGTTCGGACTAGCGTAGACTACGAGCAGTACTTC. It specifies CSVVRTSVDYEQYF.

This chain links TRBV5-1 with TRBJ1-2; 11 nucleotides align to TRBD1. J was trimmed by 5 bases and V by 0 bases; bases with no gene match: 6. The CDR3 totals 16 residues. The germline V gene encodes CDR1 SGHRS and CDR2 YFSETQ. CDR3: CASSLAGTGGRYGYTF. CDR3 DNA sequence: TGCGCCAGCAGCTTGGCCGGGACAGGGGGTCGGTATGGCTACACCTTC.

The J gene is TRBJ1-6, the V gene TRBV9, with 10 bases aligning to TRBD1. With V trimmed by 2 bases and J by 13 bases, 18 bases remained unmatched. The CDR3 covers 18 residues. Germline V gene sequence: CDR1 SGDLS, CDR2 YYNGEE. CDR3 protein: CASSVGVGQGSSSGPLHF. CDR3 nucleotide sequence: TGTGCCAGCAGCGTGGGGGTGGGACAGGGGTCTTCATCGGGTCCCCTCCACTTT.

The rearrangement uses TRBV7-2 and TRBJ2-5, with TRBD2 matching 10 bases. Germline V gene data show CDR1 as SGHTA and CDR2 as FQGNSA. The CDR3 has 16 amino acids. V shed 4 bases and J 5 bases; nucleotides not matched to a gene: 10. The CDR3 region has the DNA TGTGCCAGCAGCTCCTGGGTAGCGGGGGGTAGGGAGACCCAGTACTTC. Its translation is CASSSWVAGGRETQYF. The full variable domain, rest sourced from reference TRBV7-2 and TRBJ2-5, is GAGVSQSPSNKVTEKGKDVELRCDPISGHTALYWYRQSLGQGLEFLIYFQGNSAPDKSGLPSDRFSAERTGGSVSTLTIQRTQQEDSAVYLCASSSWVAGGRETQYFGPGTRLLVL.

The rearrangement uses TRBV7-2 and TRBJ1-2; maybe TRBD1 (6 bases). CDR3 length: 15 residues. The germline gives CDR1 SGHTA, CDR2 FQGNSA. With 2 bases removed from V and 4 bases from J, the gap between germline ends came to 14 bases. CDR3 loop: CASSLRGQTIYGYTF. In DNA form, the CDR3 reads TGTGCCAGCAGCTTACGAGGACAGACGATCTATGGCTACACCTTC.

The rearrangement joins TRBV5-8 to TRBJ2-7; 8 nucleotides match TRBD1. There are 14 residues in the CDR3. The germline gives CDR1 SGHTS, CDR2 YDEGEE. The junction had 5 bases not matched to a gene; V was cut back by 0 bases and J by 6 bases. CDR3 sequence: CASSLVGQVREQYF. As DNA, the CDR3 is TGTGCCAGCAGCTTGGTGGGACAGGTTCGCGAGCAGTACTTC.

V and J are TRBV18 and TRBJ2-5; no definite D call. The ends were cut back, 3 bases at V and 4 bases at J, with 12 bases in the middle. The CDR3 is 14 amino acids. Germline-derived CDR1 and CDR2 are KGHSH and LQKENI. The CDR3 DNA is TGTGCCAGCTCACCCGGTCTAGGCGGAGAGACCCAGTACTTC. Its translation is CASSPGLGGETQYF.

V gene TRBV10-2 combines with J gene TRBJ2-2, with 10 bases fitting TRBD2. V lost 8 bases, J lost 5 bases, and 8 bases stayed unmatched. Germline V gives CDR1 WSHSY, CDR2 SAAADI. The CDR3 totals 15 residues. The CDR3 DNA follows: TGCGCCAGCGAAATAGCGGGAGGAAGGACCGGGGAGCTGTTTTTT. This encodes CASEIAGGRTGELFF.

This chain links TRBV11-3 with TRBJ2-2; possibly TRBD1 for D (6 bases). Germline V gives CDR1 SGHNT, CDR2 YENEEA. There are 15 residues in the CDR3. V was clipped by 4 bases and J by 1 base, with 10 bases between them. In DNA form, the CDR3 reads TGTGCCAGCAGCTCCGGGACACAGAACACCGGGGAGCTGTTTTTT. Protein product: CASSSGTQNTGELFF. The entire variable domain, with the rest obtained from reference TRBV11-3 and TRBJ2-2, is as follows: EAGVVQSPRYKIIEKKQPVAFWCNPISGHNTLYWYLQNLGQGPELLIRYENEEAVDDSQLPKDRFSAERLKGVDSTLKIQPAELGDSAVYLCASSSGTQNTGELFFGEGSRLTVL.

The sample holds one count of this clone. CDR3 loop: CASSLSGRGQPQHF. CDR3 sequence (DNA): TGTGCCAGCAGTTTATCCGGTAGGGGTCAGCCCCAGCATTTT. The chain is built from TRBV27 and TRBJ1-5; D might be TRBD1 (5 bases). The V gene's germline CDR1 is MNHEY and CDR2 SMNVEV (reference sequence). Between the trimmed V and J ends, which lost 0 bases and 6 bases, there was a span of 9 bases. The CDR3 spans 14 residues.

V gene TRBV6-5 combines with J gene TRBJ1-2; no firm D call. This CDR3 has 14 residues. Germline CDR1 is MNHEY and CDR2 is SVGAGI. V gave up 2 bases and J gave up 3 bases, with 10 bases separating them. The CDR3 nucleotides are TGTGCCAGCAGTTACGGGGAGGCTTACTATGGCTACACCTTC. This translates into CASSYGEAYYGYTF.

In DNA, the CDR3 is TGTGCCAGTAGTATTGGGGGCAGCAAACAAGAGACCCAGTACTTC. It yields the protein CASSIGGSKQETQYF. The V and J genes are TRBV19 and TRBJ2-5; TRBD1 is a possible D gene (6 bases). V shed 3 bases and J shed 2 bases, with 13 bases lying between them. The CDR3 runs to 15 residues. Germline V CDR1 and CDR2: LNHDA, SQIVND (reference sequence).